One TCR beta chain is described in this entry. Germline V gene lookup returns CDR1 GTSNPN and CDR2 SVGIG (reference sequence). The CDR3 extends over 15 amino acids. J lost 0 bases, V lost 4 bases, and 6 bases had no gene match. Reverse transcription of about 0.45 to 1 ug RNA was carried out with random hexamers. Amplification of TCR beta CDR3 used immunoSEQ multiplex PCR across 54 Vbeta and 13 Jbeta. From the immunoSEQ multiplex PCR reads, TCRdb called clonotypes with MiXCR, one entry per CDR3 protein. The table lists around 200,000 distinct CDR3 sequences, approximately 95% of them singletons. These data originate in a study of CD8 T cells in Susac syndrome. Sequencing of TCR beta drew on CD8+ and CD4+ T cells from blood. TEMRA cells were FACS-enriched, and CD8+ and CD4+ T cells were isolated negatively.

The receptor's source is a human donor in good health. Input material: CD4+ T cells from PBMCs. This chain joins TRBV30 and TRBJ2-7, with 10 positions matching TRBD2. Here the CDR3 reads CAWTSGRIGSYEQYV. CDR3 coding DNA: TGTGCCTGGACTAGCGGGAGAATTGGCTCCTACGAGCAGTACGTC.